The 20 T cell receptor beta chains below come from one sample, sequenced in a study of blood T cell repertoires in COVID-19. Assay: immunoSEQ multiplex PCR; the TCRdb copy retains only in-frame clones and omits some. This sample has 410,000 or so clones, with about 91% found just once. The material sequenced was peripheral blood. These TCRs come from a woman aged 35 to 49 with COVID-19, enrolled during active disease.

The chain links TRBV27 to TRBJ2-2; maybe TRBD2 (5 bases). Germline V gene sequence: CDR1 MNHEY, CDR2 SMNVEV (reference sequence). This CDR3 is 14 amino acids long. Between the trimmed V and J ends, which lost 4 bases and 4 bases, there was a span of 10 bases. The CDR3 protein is CASSSPTITGELFF. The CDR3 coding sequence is TGTGCCAGCAGTTCGCCGACTATCACCGGGGAGCTGTTTTTT.

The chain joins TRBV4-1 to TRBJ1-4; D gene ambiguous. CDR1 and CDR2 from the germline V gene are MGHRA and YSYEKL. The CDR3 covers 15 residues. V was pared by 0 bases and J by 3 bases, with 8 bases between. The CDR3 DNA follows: TGCGCCAGCAGCCAAGAGGGAGTCCCTAATGAAAAACTGTTTTTT. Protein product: CASSQEGVPNEKLFF.

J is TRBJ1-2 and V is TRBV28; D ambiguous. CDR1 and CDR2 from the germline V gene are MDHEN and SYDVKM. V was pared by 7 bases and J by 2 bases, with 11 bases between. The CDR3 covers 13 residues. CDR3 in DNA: TGTGCCAGCACCTTACGGGGAAACTATGGCTACACCTTC. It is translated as CASTLRGNYGYTF.

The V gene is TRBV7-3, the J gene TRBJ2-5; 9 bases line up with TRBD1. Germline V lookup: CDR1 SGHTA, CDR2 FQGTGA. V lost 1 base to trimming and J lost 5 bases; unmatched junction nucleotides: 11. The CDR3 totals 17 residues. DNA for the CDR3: TGTGCCAGCAGCTTAAACCCCCTGGACAGGGGCCGGGAGACCCAGTACTTC. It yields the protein CASSLNPLDRGRETQYF.

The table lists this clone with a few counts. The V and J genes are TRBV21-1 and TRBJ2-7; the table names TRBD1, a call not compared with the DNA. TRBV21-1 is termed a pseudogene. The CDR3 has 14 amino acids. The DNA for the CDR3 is TGTGCCAGCAGCAGACAGGGAGGTCAGTACGAGCAGTACTTC. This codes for CASSRQGGQYEQYF.

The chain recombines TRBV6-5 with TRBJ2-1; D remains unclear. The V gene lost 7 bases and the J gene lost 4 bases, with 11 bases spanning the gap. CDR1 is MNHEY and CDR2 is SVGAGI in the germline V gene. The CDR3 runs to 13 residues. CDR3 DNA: TGTGCCAGCATGGGCCCCCTGTACAATGAGCAGTTCTTC. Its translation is CASMGPLYNEQFF.

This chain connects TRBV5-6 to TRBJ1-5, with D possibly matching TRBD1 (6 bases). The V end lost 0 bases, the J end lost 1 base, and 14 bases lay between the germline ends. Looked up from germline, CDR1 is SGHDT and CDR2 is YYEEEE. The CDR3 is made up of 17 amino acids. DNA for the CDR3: TGTGCCAGCAGCTTGGGCGTAGGGGGTCGGAGCAATCAGCCCCAGCATTTT. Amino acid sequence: CASSLGVGGRSNQPQHF.

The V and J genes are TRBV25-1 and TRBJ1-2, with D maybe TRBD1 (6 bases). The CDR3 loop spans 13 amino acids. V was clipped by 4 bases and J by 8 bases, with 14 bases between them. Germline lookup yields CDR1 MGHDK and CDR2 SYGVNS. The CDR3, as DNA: TGTGCCAGCAGTGTCGCACAGGGCCCCGGCTACACCTTC. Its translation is CASSVAQGPGYTF.

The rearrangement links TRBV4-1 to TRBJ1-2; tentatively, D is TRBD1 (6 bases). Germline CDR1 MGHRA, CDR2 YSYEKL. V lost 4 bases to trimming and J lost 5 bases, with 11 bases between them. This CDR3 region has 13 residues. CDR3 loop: CASSRGQFYGYTF. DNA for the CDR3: TGCGCCAGCAGCCGAGGACAGTTTTATGGCTACACCTTC.

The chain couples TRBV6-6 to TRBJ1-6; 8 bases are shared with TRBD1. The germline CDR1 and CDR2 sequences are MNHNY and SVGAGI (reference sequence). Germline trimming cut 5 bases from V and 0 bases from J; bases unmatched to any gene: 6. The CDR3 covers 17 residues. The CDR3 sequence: CASSLRQGSSYNSPLHF. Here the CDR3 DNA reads TGTGCCAGCAGTCTCCGACAGGGGAGCTCCTATAATTCACCCCTCCACTTT.

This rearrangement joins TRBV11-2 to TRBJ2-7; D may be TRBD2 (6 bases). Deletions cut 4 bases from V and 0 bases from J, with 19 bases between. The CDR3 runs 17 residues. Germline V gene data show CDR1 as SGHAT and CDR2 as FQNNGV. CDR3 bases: TGTGCCAGCAGCTGGTTGGCCTACCAGGACTACTCCTACGAGCAGTACTTC. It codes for CASSWLAYQDYSYEQYF.

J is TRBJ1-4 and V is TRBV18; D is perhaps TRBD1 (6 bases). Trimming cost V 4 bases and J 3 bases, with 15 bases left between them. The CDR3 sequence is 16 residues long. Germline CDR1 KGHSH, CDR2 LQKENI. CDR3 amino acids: CASSLDRQAPNEKLFF. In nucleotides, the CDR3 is TGTGCCAGCTCACTTGACCGACAGGCACCTAATGAAAAACTGTTTTTT. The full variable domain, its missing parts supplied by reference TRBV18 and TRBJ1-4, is NAGVMQNPRHLVRRRGQEARLRCSPMKGHSHVYWYRQLPEEGLKFMVYLQKENIIDESGMPKERFSAEFPKEGPSILRIQQVVRGDSAAYFCASSLDRQAPNEKLFFGSGTQLSVL.

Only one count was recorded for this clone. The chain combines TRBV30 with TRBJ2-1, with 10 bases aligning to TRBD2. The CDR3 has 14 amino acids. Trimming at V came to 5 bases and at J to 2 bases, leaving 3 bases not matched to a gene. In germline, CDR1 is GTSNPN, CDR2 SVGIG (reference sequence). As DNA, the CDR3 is TGTGCCTGGTGGAGCGGGAGGGCCTACAATGAGCAGTTCTTC. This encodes CAWWSGRAYNEQFF.

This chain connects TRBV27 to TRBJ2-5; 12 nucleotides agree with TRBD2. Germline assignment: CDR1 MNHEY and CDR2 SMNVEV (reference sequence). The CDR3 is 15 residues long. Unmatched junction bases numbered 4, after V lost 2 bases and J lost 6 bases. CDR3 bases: TGTGCCAGCAGTTTAGAGACTAGCGGGAGAAAGACCCAGTACTTC. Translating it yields CASSLETSGRKTQYF.

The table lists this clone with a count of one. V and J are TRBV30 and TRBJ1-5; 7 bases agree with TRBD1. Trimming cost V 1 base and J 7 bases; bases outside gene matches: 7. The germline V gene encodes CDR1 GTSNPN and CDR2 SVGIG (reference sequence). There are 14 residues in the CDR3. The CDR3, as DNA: TGTGCCTGGAGTGAGCAGGGGGAGTGGCAGCCCCAGCATTTT. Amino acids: CAWSEQGEWQPQHF.

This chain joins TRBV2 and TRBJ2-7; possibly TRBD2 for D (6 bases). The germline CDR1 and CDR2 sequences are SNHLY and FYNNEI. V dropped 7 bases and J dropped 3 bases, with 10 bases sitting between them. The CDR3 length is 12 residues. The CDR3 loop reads CASMGGYYEQYF. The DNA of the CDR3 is TGTGCCAGCATGGGGGGTTACTACGAGCAGTACTTC.

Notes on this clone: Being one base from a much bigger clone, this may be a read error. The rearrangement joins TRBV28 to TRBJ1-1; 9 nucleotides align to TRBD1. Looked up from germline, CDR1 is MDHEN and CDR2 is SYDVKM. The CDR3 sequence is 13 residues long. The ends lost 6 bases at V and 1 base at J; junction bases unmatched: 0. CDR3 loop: CASRDRGNTEAFF. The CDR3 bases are TGTGCCAGCAGGGACAGGGGGAACACTGAAGCTTTCTTT.

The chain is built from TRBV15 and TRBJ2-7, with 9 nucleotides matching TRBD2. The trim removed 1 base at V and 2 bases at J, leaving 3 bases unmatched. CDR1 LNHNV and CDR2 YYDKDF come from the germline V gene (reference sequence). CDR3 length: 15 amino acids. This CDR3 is CATSRGASGTYEQYF. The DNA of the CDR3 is TGTGCCACCAGCAGAGGGGCTAGCGGGACCTACGAGCAGTACTTC.

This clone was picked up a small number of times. The CDR3 DNA is TGTGCCAGCCAGATGACCGGAGAAAGGTCCTACGAGCAGTACTTC. Its translation: CASQMTGERSYEQYF. The V and J genes are TRBV2 and TRBJ2-7; D not certain. Between the trimmed V and J ends, which lost 8 bases and 1 base, there was a span of 18 bases. The CDR3 has 15 residues. Germline CDR1 SNHLY, CDR2 FYNNEI.

The CDR3 protein is CASSVGLGYEQYF. CDR3 sequence (DNA): TGTGCCAGCAGCGTTGGCCTAGGCTACGAGCAGTACTTC. The chain carries TRBV2 and TRBJ2-7; no firm D call. This CDR3 contains 13 residues. Germline CDR1 reads SNHLY; CDR2 reads FYNNEI. Trimming cost V 6 bases and J 3 bases, with 12 bases left between them.